This T cell receptor (beta chain) was sequenced during a study of CD8+ T cells in alopecia areata. Extracted from the samples, RNA was reverse transcribed into cDNA to serve as the sequencing template. TCRdb's table, derived via immunoSEQ multiplex PCR, lists solely in-frame clones and lacks some. The table has approximately 150,000 clones, about 90% seen once. The V segment lost 9 bases and the J segment 2 bases; nucleotides outside the gene matches: 6. This CDR3 has 13 residues. Per the germline V gene, CDR1 is MNHNS and CDR2 is SASEGT. This clone was picked up one time. The chain recombines TRBV6-1 with TRBJ1-2; 7 bases match TRBD1. Here the sequenced sample was CD8+ T cells sorted from blood, taken at week 0. The TCR comes from a human donor with alopecia areata. In DNA form, the CDR3 reads TGTGCCAGTCGATCCAGGGGGAACTATGGCTACACCTTC. Its protein product is CASRSRGNYGYTF.